This TCR beta chain derives from a study of post-analysis software for immune sequencing data. The overall study: The courses of disease that were included comprised relapsing-remitting, secondary progressive and progressive-relapsing multiple sclerosis. Study results and limitations: People with multiple sclerosis had a significantly lower normalized Chao1 diversity than controls did. Higher frequency in patients than in controls was seen for roughly 5 TRBV segments, with TRBV5-6, TRBV5-1 and TRBV20-1 among them.

Researchers reported that TCR beta cDNA libraries carried unique molecular identifiers. cDNA molecules numbering 400,000 to 550,000 came from about 1 to 10 million T cells. TCRdb re-called the PCR reads through MiXCR, storing one row per CDR3 protein. There are over 150,000 distinct CDR3 sequences in the sample; roughly 40% occur only once, and under 30% lies in the top ten. Per germline, CDR1 KGHSH and CDR2 LQKENI. This CDR3 comprises 17 residues. With V trimmed by 5 bases and J by 4 bases, 11 bases remained unmatched. Notes on this clonotype: Its target is unknown.

This receptor was identified in a girl aged 5 to 17 with multiple sclerosis. The chain carries TRBV18 and TRBJ2-5, with TRBD2 matching over 12 bases. The sequencing here drew on blood, taken after autologous hematopoietic stem cell transplantation. CDR3 amino acids: CASSTTSGRRRGETQYF. The CDR3 DNA follows: TGTGCCAGCTCAACGACTAGCGGGAGAAGACGTGGAGAGACCCAGTACTTC. Complete variable domain (other parts from reference TRBV18 and TRBJ2-5): NAGVMQNPRHLVRRRGQEARLRCSPMKGHSHVYWYRQLPEEGLKFMVYLQKENIIDESGMPKERFSAEFPKEGPSILRIQQVVRGDSAAYFCASSTTSGRRRGETQYFGPGTRLLVL.